This T cell receptor beta chain was captured in a study of T cells in Graves' hyperthyroidism and ophthalmopathy. The study, taken as a whole, reports: For ophthalmopathy, model prediction preceded onset by a median around six months.

What was amplified from RNA transcripts were TCR beta CDR3 regions. TCR CDR3 underwent first-round RT-PCR with the HTBI primer set. TCRdb re-analysed the multiplex PCR reads in MiXCR, keeping a single row per CDR3 protein. The data show roughly 170,000 distinct CDR3 sequences, around 8.9% seen once. Newly diagnosed hyperthyroidism, duration under 2 months, in patients aged 18 to 65. Patients with uncontrolled infections, other autoimmune diseases, pregnancy or lactation were excluded. This clonotype was recorded many times. What it binds is unknown. The length of the CDR3 is 16 residues. Germline assignment: CDR1 LGHDT and CDR2 YNNKEL (reference sequence). V shed 1 base and J shed 1 base, with 12 bases lying between them.

Material: blood. This sequence was found in a young woman with Graves' hyperthyroidism that later progressed to Graves' ophthalmopathy. The rearrangement uses TRBV3-1 and TRBJ2-3; D possibly corresponds to TRBD2 (5 bases). CDR3 in DNA: TGTGCCAGCAGCCAAGTCAGCGGATTAGGCACAGATACGCAGTATTTT. Protein: CASSQVSGLGTDTQYF.